This T cell receptor (beta chain) was recovered during a study of shared clonotypes between healthy human individuals. Whole-study results and caveats: The low donor count limited represented genetic and exposure-history diversity. Naive CD4 clonotype sharing across several donors was about 5.3%.

Trimming removed 5 bases from V and 2 bases from J, with 10 bases in between. CDR1 is MDHEN, CDR2 SYDVKM, per germline. This CDR3 has 13 amino acids. Remarks on this clone: Antigen unknown.

The authors ran the assay at deep level. Using immunoSEQ multiplex PCR, the repertoire was profiled, and TCRdb retains in-frame clones only, with some absent. The table has almost 750,000 clones, around 77% seen once. V usage is TRBV28 and J usage is TRBJ2-7; maybe TRBD1 (6 bases). This receptor was identified in a woman aged 25 to 39 in good health. Sequencing was done on a sample of memory CD4+ T cells sorted from blood. The subset is: CD45RA-negative fraction. The CDR3, as DNA: TGTGCCAGCAGTCCTTCAGGGGCCTACGAGCAGTACTTC. Translated, it gives CASSPSGAYEQYF.